The 2 T cell receptor beta chains presented below share a single source sample, sequenced in a study of glioma-infiltrating T cells. TCR alpha and beta CDR3 regions were amplified from RNA using iRepertoire nested multiplex PCR. TCRdb independently ran MiXCR on the multiplex PCR reads; one entry per CDR3 protein. The sample has around 140,000 distinct CDR3 sequences; about two fifths are singletons. The sequencing input was glioma tissue, nonneoplastic brain tissue, or PBMCs (not recorded which). All receptors derive from a human donor with low-grade glioma or glioblastoma, undergoing nonglioma brain surgery, or in good health (not recorded which).

This clonotype was detected ten times or more. The chain joins TRBV6-1 to TRBJ1-5; D unclear. The CDR3 consists of 13 residues. V lost 3 bases and J lost 7, with 10 bases in between. Germline assignment: CDR1 MNHNS and CDR2 SASEGT. CDR3 loop: CASSDRSLQPQHF. In DNA form, the CDR3 reads TGTGCCAGCAGTGATCGAAGCCTACAGCCCCAGCATTTT.

Details on this clonotype: Relative to the germline gene, one junction end is altered; a read error may explain this. This chain connects TRBV7-9 to TRBJ1-1; D may be TRBD1 (5 bases). Germline V gene lookup returns CDR1 SEHNR and CDR2 FQNEAQ (reference sequence). The CDR3 covers 13 residues. The CDR3: CASRLQVNTETFF. The CDR3, as DNA: TGTGCCAGCAGATTACAGGTTAACACTGAAACTTTCTTT.